These 20 T cell receptor beta chains came from one sample sequenced in a study of identical twins. In TCRdb, the 5' RACE reads were re-called with MiXCR into one record per CDR3 protein. The table lists under 800,000 distinct CDR3 sequences, 20% to 25% of them singletons. The same data also went into a second study, on T cells expressing NK-cell markers.

Sequenced input: PBMCs. The receptors stem from a woman aged 18-35 years in good health.

The gene calls are TRBV9 and TRBJ2-2, with D perhaps matching TRBD2 (6 bases). Looked up from germline, CDR1 is SGDLS and CDR2 is YYNGEE. The CDR3 contains 14 residues. With 1 base removed from V and 7 bases from J, the gap between germline ends came to 11 bases. Written as DNA, the CDR3 is TGTGCCAGCAGCGTAATCGGGGGTCTCGGGGAGCTGTTTTTT. Its translation: CASSVIGGLGELFF.

The V gene is TRBV7-9, the J gene TRBJ2-1; D is uncertain. V gave up 3 bases and J gave up 0 bases, with 9 bases separating them. CDR1 and CDR2 (germline): SEHNR, FQNEAQ (reference sequence). There are 15 residues in the CDR3. CDR3 sequence reads: CASSFRSSSYNEQFF. The CDR3 DNA reads as TGTGCCAGCAGCTTTCGCTCTAGCTCCTACAATGAGCAGTTCTTC.

This rearrangement joins TRBV12-5 to TRBJ2-7; D is possibly TRBD1 or TRBD2 (6 bases each). Germline CDR1 reads LGHNT; CDR2 reads FRNRAP. This CDR3 has 13 residues. V shed 6 bases and J shed 6 bases, with 15 bases lying between them. The CDR3 DNA reads TGTGCTAGTGGCCCCAGGGGAGGATCCGAGCAGTACTTC. It yields the protein CASGPRGGSEQYF.

This clonotype was found a few times. This sequence joins TRBV9 and TRBJ2-6; D is possibly TRBD2 (5 bases). The CDR3 has 15 residues. With 3 bases removed from V and 4 bases from J, the gap between germline ends came to 11 bases. The germline CDR1 and CDR2 sequences are SGDLS and YYNGEE. The CDR3 sequence is CASSAGSGGANVLTF. CDR3 sequence (DNA): TGTGCCAGCAGCGCGGGGTCGGGCGGGGCCAACGTCCTGACTTTC.

The CDR3 region is CASRLQGSMNEQFF. The CDR3 bases are TGTGCCAGCCGCTTACAGGGGTCAATGAATGAGCAGTTCTTC. The genes are TRBV12-3 or TRBV12-4 and TRBJ2-1, with 7 nucleotides matching TRBD1. V shed 8 bases, J shed 7 bases, and the junction held 11 bases outside the gene matches. The CDR3 has 14 residues.

This clonotype was seen only a few times. The gene calls are TRBV5-1 and TRBJ2-7; either TRBD1 or TRBD2 may fit D (5 bases each). CDR1 is SGHRS and CDR2 is YFSETQ in the germline V gene. The CDR3 length is 14 residues. V was trimmed by 5 bases and J by 6 bases, leaving 18 bases between them. The CDR3 sequence is CASSLTGTLGEQYF. The DNA for the CDR3 is TGCGCCAGCAGTTTGACCGGGACCCTAGGCGAGCAGTACTTC.

This clonotype appeared a few times. The rearrangement uses TRBV20-1 and TRBJ2-1; perhaps TRBD1 as D (6 bases). Per the germline V gene, CDR1 is DFQATT and CDR2 is SNEGSKA (reference sequence). The CDR3 covers 14 residues. V shed 0 bases and J shed 7 bases, with 13 bases lying between them. CDR3 protein: CSARDDRDINEQFF. CDR3 in DNA: TGCAGTGCTAGAGATGACCGGGACATTAATGAGCAGTTCTTC.

This chain uses TRBV7-9 with TRBJ2-5; D possibly uses TRBD1 or TRBD2 (5 bases each). V was pared by 5 bases and J by 1 base, with 11 bases between. This CDR3 region has 14 residues. CDR1 is SEHNR and CDR2 is FQNEAQ in the germline V gene (reference sequence). The chain's CDR3 is CASSTGTFQETQYF. The CDR3 bases are TGTGCCAGCAGCACCGGGACCTTCCAAGAGACCCAGTACTTC.

The table lists this clonotype with a few counts. The chain couples TRBV12-3 or TRBV12-4 to TRBJ1-1, with D unresolved. The V gene lost 3 bases and the J gene lost 10 bases, with 9 bases spanning the gap. The CDR3 totals 11 residues. CDR3 bases: TGTGCCAGCAGTTTTCTTAGTGTAGCTTTCTTT. This gives the protein CASSFLSVAFF.

The J gene is TRBJ2-3, the V gene TRBV5-6; 10 bases match TRBD2. Per germline, CDR1 SGHDT and CDR2 YYEEEE. The junction had 9 bases not matched to a gene; V was cut back by 4 bases and J by 4 bases. The CDR3 contains 16 residues. The CDR3 reads CASSKLAGSPPDTQYF. The CDR3 region has the DNA TGTGCCAGCAGCAAACTAGCGGGGAGTCCCCCAGATACGCAGTATTTT.

This clonotype was recorded a few times. The V gene is TRBV9, the J gene TRBJ2-2; D is undetermined. Trimming left V 5 bases short and J 8 bases short, with 7 bases between. Germline-derived CDR1 and CDR2 are SGDLS and YYNGEE. The CDR3 is 11 residues long. CDR3 in DNA: TGTGCCAGCAGGGCCGATGGGGAGCTGTTTTTT. This codes for CASRADGELFF.

This clonotype has just a few counts. This chain uses TRBV4-2 with TRBJ2-7, with D uncertain. The germline V gene has CDR1 LGHNA and CDR2 YNFKEQ. Trimming left V 0 bases short and J 0 bases short, with 12 bases between. There are 16 residues in the CDR3. The CDR3 DNA reads as TGTGCCAGCAGCCAAGATCTTGGTGGTAGCTCCTACGAGCAGTACTTC. It translates to CASSQDLGGSSYEQYF.

This clonotype was seen a few times. The chain has TRBV7-8 and TRBJ2-1, with unresolved D. Trimming pared 2 bases from V and 5 bases from J, leaving 10 bases between. CDR1 and CDR2 (germline): SGHVS, FQNEAQ. The CDR3 is 14 residues long. CDR3 coding DNA: TGTGCCAGCAGCTTACTCGGCAGGCACAATGAGCAGTTCTTC. This gives the protein CASSLLGRHNEQFF.

The gene calls are TRBV20-1 and TRBJ2-7, with D perhaps TRBD2 (7 bases). The CDR3 has 14 residues. CDR1 and CDR2 (germline): DFQATT, SNEGSKA (reference sequence). V shed 3 bases and J shed 1 base, with 13 bases lying between them. The CDR3 sequence: CSARAGGASYEQYF. The CDR3 DNA reads as TGCAGTGCTAGGGCTGGGGGGGCGTCCTACGAGCAGTACTTC.

The sample holds a few counts of this clonotype. The rearrangement uses TRBV20-1 and TRBJ2-7; 8 bases map to TRBD2. This CDR3 has 14 residues. Germline V lookup: CDR1 DFQATT, CDR2 SNEGSKA (reference sequence). V gave up 7 bases and J gave up 2 bases; unmatched junction bases: 10. The chain's CDR3 is CSGIASGRTYEQYF. The DNA for the CDR3 is TGCAGTGGGATAGCTAGCGGGCGTACCTACGAGCAGTACTTC.

This clonotype has more than one count but fewer than ten. The V call is TRBV10-1, the J call TRBJ2-5, with a possible D match to TRBD1 (6 bases). The germline gives CDR1 WNHNN, CDR2 SYGVQD (reference sequence). V lost 4 bases and J 4 bases, leaving 13 bases between the germline ends. CDR3 length: 14 amino acids. CDR3: CASSGSSRGETQYF. Written as DNA, the CDR3 is TGCGCCAGCAGTGGGTCTAGCAGGGGAGAGACCCAGTACTTC.

The chain joins TRBV5-1 to TRBJ1-4; D call uncertain. Germline V gene data show CDR1 as SGHRS and CDR2 as YFSETQ. Trimming left V 4 bases short and J 4 bases short, with 8 bases between. This CDR3 comprises 13 residues. The CDR3 nucleotides read TGCGCCAGCAGCCCACATGGTAATGAAAAACTGTTTTTT. It specifies CASSPHGNEKLFF.

This clonotype occurred many times. The rearrangement uses TRBV7-2 and TRBJ2-7; D is unclear. The CDR3 loop spans 12 amino acids. The germline CDR1 and CDR2 sequences are SGHTA and FQGNSA. V dropped 3 bases and J dropped 0 bases, with 3 bases sitting between them. The CDR3 region is CASSFPSYEQYF. CDR3 DNA: TGTGCCAGCAGCTTTCCCTCCTACGAGCAGTACTTC. Together with reference TRBV7-2 and TRBJ2-7, the CDR3 gives the full variable domain: GAGVSQSPSNKVTEKGKDVELRCDPISGHTALYWYRQSLGQGLEFLIYFQGNSAPDKSGLPSDRFSAERTGGSVSTLTIQRTQQEDSAVYLCASSFPSYEQYFGPGTRLTVT.

The chain couples TRBV18 to TRBJ2-5; D not resolved. CDR3 size: 15 residues. Germline CDR1 reads KGHSH; CDR2 reads LQKENI. V lost 2 bases, J lost 2 bases, and 12 bases lay in between. The CDR3 here is CASSPGQLAQETQYF. The DNA of the CDR3 is TGTGCCAGCTCACCAGGGCAACTCGCACAAGAGACCCAGTACTTC.

Only a few counts were recorded for this clonotype. Mismatch with germline at one junction end may stem from a read error. Here the CDR3 DNA reads TGTGCCAGCAGTTACGGGGCAGGGACCCTCTTC. As protein: CASSYGAGTLF. V is TRBV6-2 or TRBV6-3 and J is TRBJ2-1, with D perhaps given as TRBD1 or TRBD2 (5 bases each). Germline V gives CDR1 MNHEY, CDR2 SVGEGT. There are 11 residues in the CDR3.